This T cell receptor beta chain originates from a study of CXCR3-negative and CXCR3-positive naive CD8 T cells. Overall study results and limits: Because surface CD5 did not distinguish the naive subsets, TCR strength was inferred from TRB CDR3 properties. Most assays were run on fresh PBMCs (CXCR3 expression partially decreased after cryopreservation).

Via 5' RACE with UMI labels, TRB cDNA libraries were prepared. TCRdb reprocessed the 5' RACE reads, with one entry per CDR3 protein and no DNA. Its listing shows about 130,000 distinct CDR3 sequences. Of note for this clonotype: Its matching antigen is unknown.

Germline loops: CDR1 SEHNR, CDR2 FQNEAQ (reference sequence). The length of the CDR3 is 13 residues. This sequence joins TRBV7-9 and TRBJ2-5; the D call from TCRdb, TRBD2, cannot be confirmed without DNA. This TCR derives from a human donor in good health. Some clones in this sample may be carry-over from other donors' samples. The source material was naive CXCR3- CD8+ T cells from blood. As to subset: CD45RO-CCR7+CD27+CD95- naive CD8+ T cells lacking CXCR3 (TNR3-). The CDR3 protein is CASSFPAGETQYF.